This T cell receptor beta chain was captured by sequencing in a study of blood T cell repertoires in COVID-19. As for the study in general: There were acute and convalescent COVID-19 samples, and they came from the United States, Italy and Spain. T cells, B-cell-depleted T cells, or PBMCs supplied cDNA or gDNA.

Using immunoSEQ multiplex PCR, the repertoire was profiled, and TCRdb retains in-frame clones only, with some absent. The data show about 160,000 clones, 70% to 90% seen once. V gave up 1 base and J gave up 0 bases, with 11 bases separating them. Germline CDR1 reads SGHKS; CDR2 reads YYEKEE (reference sequence). The CDR3 sequence is 16 residues long. The V and J genes are TRBV5-5 and TRBJ1-5; unclear D gene. The clonotype was recovered from a woman in her seventies with acute or convalescent COVID-19. Sequencing was carried out using peripheral blood. The CDR3 loop is CASSLNSRYSNQPQHF. CDR3 sequence (DNA): TGTGCCAGCAGCTTGAACAGTCGTTATAGCAATCAGCCCCAGCATTTT.